A single sample is the source of the 21 T cell receptor beta chains below, sequenced in a study of blood T cells in healthy people across ages. For the second PCR, which ran for roughly 7 to 11 cycles, a sample-barcoded 5' primer and a J-beta primer mix were used. Each CDR3 protein is one row after TCRdb ran MiXCR on the 5' RACE reads. The sample has 1.4 million or so distinct CDR3 sequences, roughly 43% seen once. The sequenced sample consisted of blood. These receptors all come from a woman under 30 in good health.

This clonotype was picked up one time. The chain combines TRBV7-8 with TRBJ2-5, with 10 bases that match TRBD2. The end of the DNA aligns better with TRBJ2-7, so the J call may be wrong. The CDR3 length is 18 residues. Per the germline V gene, CDR1 is SGHVS and CDR2 is FQNEAQ. This CDR3 is CASSLGLAGEGAFYEQYF. Here the CDR3 DNA reads TGTGCCAGCAGCTTAGGCCTAGCGGGAGAAGGAGCCTTCTACGAGCAGTACTTC.

The V call is TRBV14, the J call TRBJ1-6; D is ambiguous. The CDR3 spans 13 residues. V lost 0 bases, J lost 12 bases, and 9 bases lay in between. Looked up from germline, CDR1 is SGHDN and CDR2 is FVKESK. The CDR3 loop is CASSQDFSGPLHF. In nucleotides, the CDR3 is TGTGCCAGCAGCCAAGATTTTTCGGGACCCCTCCACTTT. The full variable domain, in which reference TRBV14 and TRBJ1-6 provide the parts outside the CDR3, is EAGVTQFPSHSVIEKGQTVTLRCDPISGHDNLYWYRRVMGKEIKFLLHFVKESKQDESGMPNNRFLAERTGGTYSTLKVQPAELEDSGVYFCASSQDFSGPLHFGNGTRLTVT.

Only a few counts were recorded for this clonotype. DNA of the CDR3: TGTGCCAGCAGTTTGTTTGGTAACAGCGCTTACGAGCAGTACTTC. It yields the protein CASSLFGNSAYEQYF. The chain couples TRBV27 to TRBJ2-7; no reliable D call. This CDR3 has 15 residues. V was pared by 3 bases and J by 4 bases, with 16 bases between. Per germline, CDR1 MNHEY and CDR2 SMNVEV (reference sequence).

This clonotype was observed a single time. The chain employs TRBV30 and TRBJ2-5; D possibly corresponds to TRBD2 (7 bases). Germline assignment: CDR1 GTSNPN and CDR2 SVGIG (reference sequence). This CDR3 spans 13 amino acids. V shed 5 bases and J shed 3 bases, with 13 bases lying between them. The CDR3 coding sequence is TGTGCCTGGGCTCGGGGGGCTGAAGAGACCCAGTACTTC. Translating gives CAWARGAEETQYF.

This clonotype was observed a handful of times. The V call is TRBV4-1, the J call TRBJ1-4; D gene unclear. The germline CDR1 and CDR2 sequences are MGHRA and YSYEKL. Trimming removed 2 bases from V and 7 bases from J, with 5 bases in between. The CDR3 length is 12 residues. As DNA, the CDR3 is TGCGCCAGCAGCCAACCAGCTGAAAAACTGTTTTTT. Its translation is CASSQPAEKLFF.

In this sample, this clonotype turned up a few times. The CDR3 nucleotides are TGCAGTGCTCCGACTAGCGGCGAGACCCAGTACTTC. Its protein product is CSAPTSGETQYF. The chain uses TRBV20-1 and TRBJ2-5; TRBD2 aligns across 9 bases. The CDR3 is 12 residues long. J was trimmed by 5 bases and V by 5 bases; bases with no gene match: 3. CDR1 DFQATT and CDR2 SNEGSKA come from the germline V gene (reference sequence).

CDR3 residues: CASTRLDVAKNIQYF. CDR3 coding DNA: TGTGCCAGCACCAGACTGGACGTGGCCAAAAACATTCAGTACTTC. The chain combines TRBV2 with TRBJ2-4; D not resolved. Germline CDR1 reads SNHLY; CDR2 reads FYNNEI. With 7 bases removed from V and 1 base from J, the gap between germline ends came to 14 bases. This CDR3 comprises 15 residues. The full variable domain, its missing parts supplied by reference TRBV2 and TRBJ2-4, is EPEVTQTPSHQVTQMGQEVILRCVPISNHLYFYWYRQILGQKVEFLVSFYNNEISEKSEIFDDQFSVERPDGSNFTLKIRSTKLEDSAMYFCASTRLDVAKNIQYFGAGTRLSVL.

The chain combines TRBV11-2 with TRBJ2-4; 7 bases align to TRBD2. Germline CDR1 SGHAT, CDR2 FQNNGV. The CDR3 contains 16 residues. The ends lost 4 bases at V and 4 bases at J; junction bases unmatched: 10. For the CDR3, the DNA is TGTGCCAGCAGCTCGGCCCCGCGGGAGAGGAAAAACATTCAGTACTTC. This gives the protein CASSSAPRERKNIQYF.

This clonotype was detected a few times. The rearrangement joins TRBV27 to TRBJ2-1; D is uncertain. V was shortened by 8 bases and J by 1 base, with 18 bases between the two germline ends. Germline V gene sequence: CDR1 MNHEY, CDR2 SMNVEV (reference sequence). The CDR3 extends over 16 amino acids. The CDR3 here is CASSSGRRGSYNEQFF. The CDR3 DNA reads as TGTGCCAGCTCCTCTGGTCGTCGAGGATCCTACAATGAGCAGTTCTTC.

The V gene is TRBV12-3 or TRBV12-4, the J gene TRBJ2-4; D may correspond to TRBD1 or TRBD2 (5 bases each). This CDR3 region has 12 residues. Trimming pared 3 bases from V and 7 bases from J, leaving 7 bases between. Written as DNA, the CDR3 is TGTGCCAGCAGTTTCGAGGGGAACATTCAGTACTTC. The encoded protein is CASSFEGNIQYF.

This clonotype came up a few times. The chain links TRBV6-5 to TRBJ1-1; tentatively, D is TRBD1 (5 bases). The CDR3 consists of 15 residues. Trimming pared 6 bases from V and 4 bases from J, leaving 18 bases between. CDR1 MNHEY and CDR2 SVGAGI come from the germline V gene. The CDR3 region is CASRPGPFGGTEAFF. Here the CDR3 DNA reads TGTGCCAGCAGACCCGGGCCATTCGGGGGCACTGAAGCTTTCTTT.

A few counts support this clonotype. V and J are TRBV25-1 and TRBJ1-6, with TRBD1 as a possible D gene (5 bases). Trimming left V 6 bases short and J 9 bases short, with 18 bases between. There are 15 residues in the CDR3. Germline V gives CDR1 MGHDK, CDR2 SYGVNS. CDR3 bases: TGTGCCAGCAGCCCTTTTGGGGTAACAGGTTCACCCCTCCACTTT. Its translation is CASSPFGVTGSPLHF.

The chain recombines TRBV25-1 with TRBJ2-7, with TRBD2 identical over 7 bases. CDR1 is MGHDK, CDR2 SYGVNS, per germline. V dropped 4 bases and J dropped 4; count of bases not matched to a gene: 7. CDR3 size: 14 residues. In DNA, the CDR3 is TGTGCCAGCAGTGGGGACGGGGAGGGGTACGAGCAGTACTTC. Protein sequence: CASSGDGEGYEQYF.

This clonotype has only a few counts. The J gene is TRBJ2-7, the V gene TRBV10-3, with D unclear. Trimming removed 3 bases from V and 7 bases from J, with 16 bases in between. This CDR3 spans 14 amino acids. The germline V gene encodes CDR1 ENHRY and CDR2 SYGVKD. CDR3 protein: CAISDRTTRNEQYF. DNA for the CDR3: TGTGCCATCAGTGATAGGACGACGAGGAATGAGCAGTACTTC.

The V call is TRBV27, the J call TRBJ2-2; D gene ambiguous. The length of the CDR3 is 15 residues. V was trimmed by 5 bases and J by 2 bases, leaving 12 bases between them. In germline, CDR1 is MNHEY, CDR2 SMNVEV (reference sequence). The CDR3 DNA reads as TGTGCCAGCAGTGGTGGTGTTTTAAACACCGGGGAGCTGTTTTTT. Amino acid sequence: CASSGGVLNTGELFF.

The chain combines TRBV6-2 or TRBV6-3 with TRBJ1-2, with D uncertain. Germline V gene lookup returns CDR1 MNHEY and CDR2 SVGEGT. V shed 5 bases and J shed 2 bases, with 12 bases lying between them. CDR3 length equals 14 residues. The chain's CDR3 is CASSPNTINYGYTF. CDR3 sequence (DNA): TGTGCCAGCAGTCCCAATACCATCAACTATGGCTACACCTTC.

J is TRBJ2-1 and V is TRBV12-3 or TRBV12-4, with 9 positions matching TRBD2. Trimming cost V 3 bases and J 9 bases; bases outside gene matches: 21. The length of the CDR3 is 19 residues. Here the CDR3 reads CASSLGRGRAIDPSGEQFF. The CDR3 nucleotides read TGTGCCAGCAGTTTGGGACGCGGGAGGGCCATCGACCCAAGTGGTGAGCAGTTCTTC.

This clonotype was observed once. The chain is built from TRBV7-3 and TRBJ2-1, with a tentative D call TRBD1 (6 bases). The CDR3 contains 14 residues. V was shortened by 1 base and J by 8 bases, with 12 bases between the two germline ends. Germline CDR1 and CDR2: SGHTA and FQGTGA. CDR3 in amino acids: CASSLRAGAHEQFF. The CDR3 DNA reads TGTGCCAGCAGCTTAAGGGCAGGGGCGCATGAGCAGTTCTTC. Full variable domain (rest looked up from reference TRBV7-3 and TRBJ2-1): GAGVSQTPSNKVTEKGKYVELRCDPISGHTALYWYRQSLGQGPEFLIYFQGTGAADDSGLPNDRFFAVRPEGSVSTLKIQRTERGDSAVYLCASSLRAGAHEQFFGPGTRLTVL.

This clonotype was seen a handful of times. The junction shows a germline mismatch at one end, possibly a read error. The chain carries TRBV20-1 and TRBJ1-1, with 9 bases identical to TRBD1. Germline lookup yields CDR1 DFQATT and CDR2 SNEGSKA (reference sequence). CDR3 length: 15 residues. The CDR3 loop reads CSARPRQGGDTEAFF. The DNA for the CDR3 is TGCAGTGCTCGTCCCCGACAGGGGGGGGACACCGAAGCTTTCTTT.

The chain has TRBV18 and TRBJ2-7; TRBD1 matches at 7 bases. This CDR3 spans 15 amino acids. Germline V CDR1 and CDR2: KGHSH, LQKENI. Trimming cost V 3 bases and J 4 bases; bases outside gene matches: 9. DNA of the CDR3: TGTGCCAGCTCACCCGCGACAGGGCGCACATACGAGCAGTACTTC. Translated: CASSPATGRTYEQYF.

This chain uses TRBV28 with TRBJ1-1; D is possibly TRBD1 (5 bases). The CDR3 contains 12 residues. Trimming took 7 bases from V and 11 from J, leaving 17 bases between them. From germline, CDR1 is MDHEN and CDR2 SYDVKM. CDR3 nucleotides: TGTGCCAGCACCTTCCAGGGTGGTGAGGCTTTCTTT. Its protein product is CASTFQGGEAFF.